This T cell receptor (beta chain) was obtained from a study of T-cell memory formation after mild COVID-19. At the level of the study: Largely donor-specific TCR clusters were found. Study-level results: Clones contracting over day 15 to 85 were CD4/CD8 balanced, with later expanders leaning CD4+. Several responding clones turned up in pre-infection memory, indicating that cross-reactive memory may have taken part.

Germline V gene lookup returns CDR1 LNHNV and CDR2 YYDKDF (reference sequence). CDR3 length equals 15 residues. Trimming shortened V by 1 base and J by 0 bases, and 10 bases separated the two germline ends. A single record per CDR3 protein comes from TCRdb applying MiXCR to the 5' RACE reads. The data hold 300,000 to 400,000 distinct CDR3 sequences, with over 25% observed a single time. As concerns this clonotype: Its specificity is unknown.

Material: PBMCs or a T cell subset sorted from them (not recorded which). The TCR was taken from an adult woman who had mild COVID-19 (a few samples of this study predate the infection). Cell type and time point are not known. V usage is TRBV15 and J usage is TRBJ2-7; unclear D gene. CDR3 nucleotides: TGTGCCACCAGCAGAGGGGCCGTCAGCTCCTACGAGCAGTACTTC. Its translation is CATSRGAVSSYEQYF.